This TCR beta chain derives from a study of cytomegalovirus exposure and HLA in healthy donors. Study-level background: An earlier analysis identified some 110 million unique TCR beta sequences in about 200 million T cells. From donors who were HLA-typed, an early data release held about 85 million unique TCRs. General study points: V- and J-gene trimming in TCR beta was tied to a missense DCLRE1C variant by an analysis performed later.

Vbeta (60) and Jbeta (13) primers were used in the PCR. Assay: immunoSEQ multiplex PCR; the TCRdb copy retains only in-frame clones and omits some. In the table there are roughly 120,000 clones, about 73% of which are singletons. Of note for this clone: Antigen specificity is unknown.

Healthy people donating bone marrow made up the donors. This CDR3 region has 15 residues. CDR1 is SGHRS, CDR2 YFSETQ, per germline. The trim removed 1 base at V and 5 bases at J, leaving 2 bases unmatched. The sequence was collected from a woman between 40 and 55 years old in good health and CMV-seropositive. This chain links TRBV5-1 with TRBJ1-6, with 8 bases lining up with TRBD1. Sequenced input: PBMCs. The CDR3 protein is CASSLRQGNNSPLHF. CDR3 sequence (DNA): TGCGCCAGCAGCTTGCGACAGGGGAATAATTCACCCCTCCACTTT. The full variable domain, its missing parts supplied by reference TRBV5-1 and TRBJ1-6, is KAGVTQTPRYLIKTRGQQVTLSCSPISGHRSVSWYQQTPGQGLQFLFEYFSETQRNKGNFPGRFSGRQFSNSRSEMNVSTLELGDSALYLCASSLRQGNNSPLHFGNGTRLTVT.